The entry that follows covers one TCR beta chain sequence. J gave up 6 bases and V 5 bases, and 4 bases lay outside the gene matches. The CDR3 is made up of 14 amino acids. CDR1 is SGHAT, CDR2 FQNNGV, per germline. This sample was taken from a study of blood T cell repertoires in COVID-19. Original processing notes: Reference gene primers were amplified, and this amplification served to estimate nucleated cell counts. Libraries were prepared by immunoSEQ multiplex PCR; TCRdb keeps only in-frame clonotypes and omits some of them. The V and J calls and clone size are taken from that table; D and trimming were inferred from the DNA. This sample has around 110,000 clones, with less than 90% found just once.

Input material: peripheral blood. This sequence was found in a man aged 25 to 40 with acute or convalescent COVID-19. This chain links TRBV11-2 with TRBJ2-1; 10 bases agree with TRBD1. The CDR3 bases are TGTGCCAGCAGCACAAGGACAGGGGGCAATGAGCAGTTCTTC. Translating gives CASSTRTGGNEQFF.